This T cell receptor (beta chain) comes out of a study of T cells expressing NK-cell markers. As for this clonotype: Its cognate antigen is unknown.

UMIs were included in TCR beta cDNA generated by 5'RACE template switching. TCRdb reprocessed the 5' RACE reads, keeping one entry per CDR3 protein, no DNA. The specimen's table records some 410,000 distinct CDR3 sequences. The CDR3 totals 14 residues. Study-wide results and caveats: It remained uncertain whether the expanded NKG2C+ T cell clones were specific for HCMV antigens. The CD3+CD56-NKG2C+ fraction was also led by these clonotypes in a handful of donors. NKG2C+ dominant clonotypes from several donors made up about 1.0-7.5% of CD8+ T cells.

Input material: blood T cells: a sorted CD56 or NKG2C T cell subset, CD4+ or CD8+ T cells, or bulk PBMC T cells (not recorded which). The chain employs TRBV12-3 or TRBV12-4 and TRBJ1-2; TCRdb reports TRBD1, a call that lacks DNA to check it against. The clonotype comes from a woman aged 18-70 years in good health. The chain's CDR3 is CASSRTGINYGYTF.